This TCR beta chain was observed in a study of tumor and adjacent non-tumor tissue in lung cancer. Study details: On average, productive TCRbeta reads reached some 4.2 million per sample. Notes on the study in general: Top 100 clones took a larger repertoire share in normal lung.

This sample's RNA came from whole unsorted tissue. The library came from three nested PCR rounds adapted from ARM-PCR protocols. TCRdb processed the multiplex PCR reads anew with MiXCR; each CDR3 protein has one entry. This sample carries roughly 120,000 distinct CDR3 sequences, roughly 84% of them seen once, and the ten largest clones take 22%. This clonotype has ten or more counts. Its antigen is undetermined. The clonotype was recovered from a man between 65 and 85 years old with non-small cell lung cancer. The sample taken for sequencing was lung tumor tissue.

CDR3: CASSPPEARAGEQYF. CDR3 nucleotide sequence: TGTGCCAGCTCACCACCCGAGGCCAGGGCGGGGGAGCAGTACTTC. The rearrangement joins TRBV18 to TRBJ2-7, with a weak D call TRBD2 (6 bases). Germline lookup yields CDR1 KGHSH and CDR2 LQKENI. This CDR3 contains 15 residues. V dropped 0 bases and J dropped 7 bases, with 16 bases sitting between them.